These 21 T cell receptor beta chains were all obtained from the same sample, sequenced in a study of blood T cell repertoires in COVID-19. Here immunoSEQ multiplex PCR was the method, and the copy in TCRdb shows in-frame clones only, minus some. The table lists tens of thousands of clones, 85% of them singletons, with 38% in the top ten. Input material: peripheral blood. The receptor source for this set is an elderly man with acute or convalescent COVID-19.

This chain links TRBV5-6 with TRBJ1-6, with 7 bases matching TRBD1. The CDR3 loop spans 14 amino acids. Unmatched junction bases numbered 6, after V lost 3 bases and J lost 9 bases. Per germline, CDR1 SGHDT and CDR2 YYEEEE. In nucleotides, the CDR3 is TGTGCCAGCAGCTCTGGACAGGTTTCTTCACCCCTCCACTTT. This gives the protein CASSSGQVSSPLHF.

The V call is TRBV18, the J call TRBJ2-7, with D hard to call. V lost 4 bases and J lost 0, with 4 bases in between. The CDR3 spans 12 residues. Germline V CDR1 and CDR2: KGHSH, LQKENI. The CDR3 here is CASSLSSYEQYF. In DNA, the CDR3 is TGTGCCAGCTCACTCAGCTCCTACGAGCAGTACTTC.

The chain has TRBV11-2 and TRBJ2-3, with a tentative D call TRBD2 (6 bases). Germline V CDR1 and CDR2: SGHAT, FQNNGV. This CDR3 comprises 15 residues. V shed 5 bases and J shed 0 bases, with 12 bases lying between them. CDR3 region: CASSPRGGSTDTQYF. The CDR3 region has the DNA TGTGCCAGCAGCCCTCGGGGAGGAAGCACAGATACGCAGTATTTT.

This chain joins TRBV7-9 and TRBJ2-1, with 8 bases fitting TRBD2. The CDR3 loop spans 15 amino acids. Germline V lookup: CDR1 SEHNR, CDR2 FQNEAQ (reference sequence). V trimming: 2 bases; J trimming: 6 bases; junction bases outside the gene matches: 6. The CDR3 DNA follows: TGTGCCAGCAGCTTACAAGCGGGAGTGTTCAATGAGCAGTTCTTC. It specifies CASSLQAGVFNEQFF.

This clone was seen a handful of times. The V and J genes are TRBV12-3 or TRBV12-4 and TRBJ2-3; 9 nucleotides match TRBD1. V lost 7 bases to trimming and J lost 5 bases; unmatched junction nucleotides: 4. There are 13 residues in the CDR3. CDR3 in DNA: TGTGCCAGCACGGGACAGGGAAAAGATACGCAGTATTTT. It codes for CASTGQGKDTQYF.

Written as DNA, the CDR3 is TGTGCCAGCAGCTTTAACAGAAACTATGGCTACACCTTC. This sequence encodes CASSFNRNYGYTF. The V and J genes are TRBV11-2 and TRBJ1-2; unclear D gene. The V end was cut by 3 bases, the J end by 2 bases, with 7 bases between. Germline V CDR1 and CDR2: SGHAT, FQNNGV. This CDR3 has 13 residues.

This chain joins TRBV7-2 and TRBJ2-5, with D tentatively TRBD1 (5 bases). Trimming cost V 5 bases and J 2 bases, with 15 bases left between them. Germline V gene data show CDR1 as SGHTA and CDR2 as FQGNSA. CDR3 length equals 15 residues. Here the CDR3 DNA reads TGTGCCAGCAGCGCAGGGTGGGAAGTTCAAGAGACCCAGTACTTC. Amino acids: CASSAGWEVQETQYF.

The chain links TRBV19 to TRBJ1-5; D unclear. Trimming took off 3 bases at V and 4 bases at J, with 13 bases between the two ends. This CDR3 region has 15 residues. CDR1 is LNHDA, CDR2 SQIVND, per germline (reference sequence). In DNA form, the CDR3 reads TGTGCCAGTAGTATGACGGTAGCAGTGAATCAGCCCCAGCATTTT. As protein: CASSMTVAVNQPQHF.

This clone was detected a few times. The CDR3 is CASSPLQAGRTEAFF. Written as DNA, the CDR3 is TGTGCCAGCTCACCACTACAGGCAGGAAGGACTGAAGCTTTCTTT. This sequence joins TRBV18 and TRBJ1-1; perhaps TRBD1 as D (5 bases). V was clipped by 1 base and J by 5 bases, with 14 bases between them. Germline CDR1 reads KGHSH; CDR2 reads LQKENI. This CDR3 has 15 amino acids.

This sequence joins TRBV6-5 and TRBJ2-3; 7 nucleotides line up with TRBD1. This CDR3 comprises 16 residues. Per germline, CDR1 MNHEY and CDR2 SVGAGI. The J segment lost 1 base and the V segment lost 3 bases, leaving 7 bases of the junction unmatched. CDR3 sequence (DNA): TGTGCCAGCAGTTATCAGACAGGGCTGGGCACAGATACGCAGTATTTT. This gives the protein CASSYQTGLGTDTQYF.

This rearrangement joins TRBV7-2 to TRBJ1-1; no reliable D call. V dropped 2 bases and J dropped 7 bases, with 17 bases sitting between them. Germline CDR1 is SGHTA and CDR2 is FQGNSA. The CDR3 consists of 15 residues. CDR3 sequence: CASSLLFSGASEAFF. The CDR3 nucleotides read TGTGCCAGCAGCTTACTTTTTTCGGGAGCCAGTGAAGCTTTCTTT.

The chain couples TRBV27 to TRBJ1-6, with D possibly being TRBD1 (6 bases). Trimming took off 2 bases at V and 6 bases at J, with 8 bases between the two ends. This CDR3 region has 14 residues. From germline, CDR1 is MNHEY and CDR2 SMNVEV (reference sequence). This CDR3 is CASSLVQGNSPLHF. The CDR3, as DNA: TGTGCCAGCAGTTTAGTACAGGGTAATTCACCCCTCCACTTT.

J is TRBJ1-1 and V is TRBV30, with D perhaps matching TRBD1 (5 bases). The CDR3 has 10 amino acids. Germline-derived CDR1 and CDR2 are GTSNPN and SVGIG (reference sequence). Trimming removed 5 bases at V and 11 bases at J, with 12 bases between. The CDR3 bases are TGTGCCTGGGACAGTTTTCGGGCTTTCTTT. Translation gives CAWDSFRAFF.

This clone was seen once. The genes are TRBV28 and TRBJ1-6; 7 positions match TRBD1. Germline V gene data show CDR1 as MDHEN and CDR2 as SYDVKM. V gave up 6 bases and J gave up 7 bases; unmatched junction bases: 9. This CDR3 region has 15 residues. CDR3 DNA sequence: TGTGCCAGCAGGGGTCAGGGGGAGAGCAATTCACCCCTCCACTTT. Translation gives CASRGQGESNSPLHF.

The chain carries TRBV15 and TRBJ1-5, with D uncertain. Germline V CDR1 and CDR2: LNHNV, YYDKDF (reference sequence). This CDR3 comprises 13 residues. Trimming took off 1 base at V and 7 bases at J, with 8 bases between the two ends. The CDR3 nucleotides are TGTGCCACCAGCAGAGTCCAGGCCCAGCCCCAGCATTTT. Translating gives CATSRVQAQPQHF.

This clone has only a few counts. The genes are TRBV6-1 and TRBJ1-2, with 7 bases that match TRBD1. This CDR3 has 14 residues. The J segment lost 5 bases and the V segment lost 3 bases, leaving 6 bases of the junction unmatched. CDR1 is MNHNS and CDR2 is SASEGT in the germline V gene. The CDR3 bases are TGTGCCAGCAGTGAGGGACAGCACTCATATGGCTACACCTTC. Translation gives CASSEGQHSYGYTF.

This chain links TRBV2 with TRBJ1-2; D is undetermined. Per germline, CDR1 SNHLY and CDR2 FYNNEI. This CDR3 has 12 residues. V lost 7 bases to trimming and J lost 4 bases, with 10 bases between them. This CDR3 is CASNQRSYGYTF. The CDR3 nucleotides are TGTGCCAGCAACCAGAGGAGCTATGGCTACACCTTC.

The chain joins TRBV19 to TRBJ1-5, with 8 nucleotides matching TRBD1. J lost 6 bases, V lost 8 bases, and 9 bases had no gene match. CDR3 size: 14 residues. CDR1 LNHDA and CDR2 SQIVND come from the germline V gene (reference sequence). The CDR3 DNA sequence: TGTGCCAGTCGCGGGACAGGCATCGGTCAGCCCCAGCATTTT. As protein: CASRGTGIGQPQHF.

The rearrangement links TRBV7-2 to TRBJ2-7; TRBD1 matches 8 bases. Germline CDR1 is SGHTA and CDR2 is FQGNSA. The CDR3 length is 14 residues. V trimming: 5 bases; J trimming: 5 bases; junction bases outside the gene matches: 8. CDR3 protein: CASSDQGAFHEQYF. The CDR3 region has the DNA TGTGCCAGCAGCGACCAGGGGGCGTTCCACGAGCAGTACTTC.

The CDR3 region is CASSAVGQGSDEQYF. In nucleotides, the CDR3 is TGTGCCAGCAGCGCTGTGGGACAGGGAAGCGACGAGCAGTACTTC. The chain employs TRBV7-9 and TRBJ2-7; TRBD1 matches at 9 bases. V shed 5 bases and J 5 bases; nucleotides not matched to a gene: 10. Germline V gene lookup returns CDR1 SEHNR and CDR2 FQNEAQ (reference sequence). This CDR3 comprises 15 residues.

This clone was seen only once. This sequence joins TRBV5-4 and TRBJ2-2, with 9 positions matching TRBD2. The CDR3 totals 16 residues. CDR1 is SGHNT and CDR2 is YYREEE in the germline V gene (reference sequence). Germline trimming cut 3 bases from V and 3 bases from J; bases unmatched to any gene: 6. The CDR3 loop is CASSSRLAVYTGELFF. The CDR3 DNA reads as TGTGCCAGCAGCTCAAGACTAGCGGTTTACACCGGGGAGCTGTTTTTT. Looking up the rest from reference TRBV5-4 and TRBJ2-2 gives the full variable domain: ETGVTQSPTHLIKTRGQQVTLRCSSQSGHNTVSWYQQALGQGPQFIFQYYREEENGRGNFPPRFSGLQFPNYSSELNVNALELDDSALYLCASSSRLAVYTGELFFGEGSRLTVL.